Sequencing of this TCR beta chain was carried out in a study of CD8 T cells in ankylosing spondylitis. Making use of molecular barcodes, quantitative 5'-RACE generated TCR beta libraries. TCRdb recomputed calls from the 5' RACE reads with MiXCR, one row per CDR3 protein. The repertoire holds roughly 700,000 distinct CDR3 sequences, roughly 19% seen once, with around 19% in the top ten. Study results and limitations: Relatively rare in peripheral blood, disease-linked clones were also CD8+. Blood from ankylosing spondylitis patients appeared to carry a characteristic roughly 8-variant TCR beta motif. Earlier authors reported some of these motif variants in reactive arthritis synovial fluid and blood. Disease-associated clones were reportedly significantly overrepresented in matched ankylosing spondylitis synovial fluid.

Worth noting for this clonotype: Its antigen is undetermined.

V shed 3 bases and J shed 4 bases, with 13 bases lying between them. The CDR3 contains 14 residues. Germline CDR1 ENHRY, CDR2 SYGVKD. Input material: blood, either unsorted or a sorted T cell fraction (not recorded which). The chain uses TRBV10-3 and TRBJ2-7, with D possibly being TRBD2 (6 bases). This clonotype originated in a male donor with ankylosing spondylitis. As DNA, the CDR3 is TGTGCCATCAGTGATTCTGGGGGGAATTACGAGCAGTACTTC. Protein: CAISDSGGNYEQYF.